The clone carrying this T cell receptor (beta chain) was seen more than once but under ten times. Its antigen is as yet unknown. Amplification by 5'RACE using constant-segment primers produced TCR alpha and TCR beta cDNA libraries that carried sample barcodes and UMIs. TCRdb independently ran MiXCR on the 5' RACE reads; one entry per CDR3 protein. Of 400,000 to 500,000 distinct CDR3 sequences listed, around 20% are singletons. This sample is drawn from a study of T-cell memory formation after mild COVID-19. The study, taken as a whole, reports: Of the contracting clones, CD4+ ones lay mainly in CM and EM, and CD8+ ones in EMRA.

Germline values: CDR1 LNHNV, CDR2 YYDKDF (reference sequence). V lost 1 base, J lost 0 bases, and 8 bases lay in between. This CDR3 comprises 15 residues. The V gene is TRBV15, the J gene TRBJ2-3; D is unclear. Sequenced material: PBMCs or a T cell subset sorted from them (not recorded which). This sequence originates from an adult woman who had mild COVID-19 (a few samples of this study predate the infection). Cell type and time point are not known. The CDR3 sequence: CATSRVTSSTDTQYF. The CDR3 coding sequence is TGTGCCACCAGCAGAGTTACCTCTAGCACAGATACGCAGTATTTT.